This T cell receptor (beta chain) appears in the sequencing data of a study of regulatory T cells in long-lasting Graves disease. iRepertoire HTBI primers and Arm-PCR of CDR3 regions built TCR beta libraries. One entry per CDR3 protein, called by TCRdb with MiXCR from the multiplex PCR reads. The data hold about 430,000 distinct CDR3 sequences, with 15% observed a single time. Trimming removed 6 bases from V and 4 bases from J; junction bases left unmatched: 10. CDR1 is ENHRY and CDR2 is SYGVKD in the germline V gene. The CDR3 is 15 amino acids. Time point given: newly diagnosed GD, antithyroid drugs for less than 3 months. PBMC-derived RNA was used for the TCR library. This clonotype was found many times. These records were also assigned to another study, of T cells in Graves' hyperthyroidism and ophthalmopathy.

This receptor was taken from a woman between 40 and 55 years old with Graves disease. The sequencing here drew on peripheral blood mononuclear cells (PBMCs), taken at new diagnosis, from a patient treated with antithyroid drugs. This chain links TRBV10-3 with TRBJ2-5; 8 bases align to TRBD2. The CDR3 region has the DNA TGTGCCATCAGAGCCGGACTAGCAGTTGGAGAGACCCAGTACTTC. This encodes CAIRAGLAVGETQYF.